The 27 T cell receptor beta chains given below trace back to one sample, sequenced in a study of blood T cell repertoires in COVID-19. Profiled with immunoSEQ multiplex PCR; TCRdb holds only in-frame clones, not every one. The top ten hold 7.9% of the sample, which has around 130,000 clones, roughly 80% seen once. The sample taken for sequencing was peripheral blood. These receptors all come from a human donor in a cohort sampled during active COVID-19.

The chain uses TRBV18 and TRBJ1-5; 8 bases map to TRBD1. With V trimmed by 3 bases and J by 1 base, 5 bases remained unmatched. This CDR3 is 16 amino acids long. The germline gives CDR1 KGHSH, CDR2 LQKENI. DNA of the CDR3: TGTGCCAGCTCACCCGACAGGGGAGGGAGCAATCAGCCCCAGCATTTT. Translated, it gives CASSPDRGGSNQPQHF.

This clone appeared many times. This chain joins TRBV6-5 and TRBJ2-6; maybe TRBD2 (5 bases). The V end was cut by 4 bases, the J end by 0 bases, with 7 bases between. The CDR3 covers 15 residues. Germline loops: CDR1 MNHEY, CDR2 SVGAGI. CDR3 sequence: CASSLEVSGANVLTF. The CDR3 nucleotides read TGTGCCAGCAGTTTGGAGGTCTCTGGGGCCAACGTCCTGACTTTC.

This clone appeared once. The chain uses TRBV11-3 and TRBJ2-7; 8 bases agree with TRBD2. Unmatched junction bases numbered 12, after V lost 4 bases and J lost 4 bases. The CDR3 runs 16 residues. Germline-derived CDR1 and CDR2 are SGHNT and YENEEA. The CDR3 DNA reads TGTGCCAGCAGCTCACTAGCGGCGGAGGGGATTTACGAGCAGTACTTC. Encoded protein: CASSSLAAEGIYEQYF.

The chain recombines TRBV5-4 with TRBJ2-7, with 11 nucleotides matching TRBD1. The CDR3 consists of 15 residues. CDR1 and CDR2 from the germline V gene are SGHNT and YYREEE (reference sequence). J gave up 5 bases and V 6 bases, and 10 bases lay outside the gene matches. The CDR3 protein is CASTDMGQGVHEQYF. The CDR3 nucleotides read TGTGCCAGCACCGACATGGGACAGGGGGTCCACGAGCAGTACTTC. The variable domain in full, completed from reference TRBV5-4 and TRBJ2-7, reads ETGVTQSPTHLIKTRGQQVTLRCSSQSGHNTVSWYQQALGQGPQFIFQYYREEENGRGNFPPRFSGLQFPNYSSELNVNALELDDSALYLCASTDMGQGVHEQYFGPGTRLTVT.

The chain recombines TRBV3-1 (or the pseudogene TRBV3-2) with TRBJ1-1; D might be TRBD1 (5 bases). This CDR3 region has 14 residues. Germline CDR1 reads LGHDT; CDR2 reads YNNKEL (reference sequence). V gave up 2 bases and J gave up 4 bases, with 11 bases separating them. Here the CDR3 reads CASSQRGISTEAFF. The CDR3 DNA sequence: TGTGCCAGCAGCCAAAGGGGTATAAGCACTGAAGCTTTCTTT.

The chain joins TRBV24-1 to TRBJ1-2; the D gene is possibly TRBD1 (5 bases). This CDR3 has 14 amino acids. Trimming removed 5 bases at V and 4 bases at J, with 13 bases between. Germline CDR1 is KGHDR and CDR2 is SFDVKD. In nucleotides, the CDR3 is TGTGCCACCAGTGGTGTTGGGGCCTCCTATGGCTACACCTTC. Amino acid sequence: CATSGVGASYGYTF.

This rearrangement joins TRBV30 to TRBJ1-4; D possibly corresponds to TRBD1 (6 bases). The CDR3 runs to 14 residues. Germline loops: CDR1 GTSNPN, CDR2 SVGIG (reference sequence). Trimming took off 6 bases at V and 1 base at J, with 12 bases between the two ends. The CDR3 loop reads CACRWDITNEKLFF. In nucleotides, the CDR3 is TGTGCCTGCCGGTGGGACATAACTAATGAAAAACTGTTTTTT.

The chain uses TRBV6-1 and TRBJ1-1; D might be TRBD1 (6 bases). From germline, CDR1 is MNHNS and CDR2 SASEGT. The CDR3 length is 14 residues. V was shortened by 2 bases and J by 5 bases, with 12 bases between the two germline ends. The CDR3 DNA sequence: TGTGCCAGCAGTGAACTCAGGGGAGAGACTGAAGCTTTCTTT. Translated: CASSELRGETEAFF.

The CDR3 bases are TGCGCCAGCAGCTTGAATCTTCCCTACGAGCAGTACTTC. Its protein product is CASSLNLPYEQYF. This chain connects TRBV5-1 to TRBJ2-7; D uncertain. Germline CDR1 SGHRS, CDR2 YFSETQ. V was clipped by 1 base and J by 2 bases, with 7 bases between them. The CDR3 loop spans 13 amino acids.

The rearrangement joins TRBV7-9 to TRBJ2-7; D may be TRBD2 (6 bases). CDR1 and CDR2 (germline): SEHNR, FQNEAQ (reference sequence). The V end lost 4 bases, the J end lost 6 bases, and 16 bases lay between the germline ends. The CDR3 runs to 14 residues. Here the CDR3 DNA reads TGTGCCAGCAGCTCCGTCGGGGGTTCCCTCGAGCAGTACTTC. Its translation is CASSSVGGSLEQYF. Variable domain in full (rest from reference TRBV7-9 and TRBJ2-7): DTGVSQNPRHKITKRGQNVTFRCDPISEHNRLYWYRQTLGQGPEFLTYFQNEAQLEKSRLLSDRFSAERPKGSFSTLEIQRTEQGDSAMYLCASSSVGGSLEQYFGPGTRLTVT.

V gene TRBV27 combines with J gene TRBJ2-1, with 10 nucleotides matching TRBD2. CDR1 and CDR2 from the germline V gene are MNHEY and SMNVEV (reference sequence). V was pared by 7 bases and J by 0 bases, with 6 bases of the junction left unmatched. This CDR3 comprises 16 residues. CDR3 DNA: TGTGCCAGCACCGCTAGCGGGAGTAACTCCTACAATGAGCAGTTCTTC. Translated, it gives CASTASGSNSYNEQFF.

This chain joins TRBV19 and TRBJ1-6, with 7 nucleotides matching TRBD1. Trimming took 8 bases from V and 6 from J; bases not matched to a gene: 7. Germline V gene lookup returns CDR1 LNHDA and CDR2 SQIVND (reference sequence). The length of the CDR3 is 14 residues. The CDR3 DNA reads TGTGCCAGTCTCGCCGGGACAGCTAATTCACCCCTCCACTTT. The encoded protein is CASLAGTANSPLHF.

The V and J genes are TRBV5-1 and TRBJ2-7; a possible D gene is TRBD2 (6 bases). This CDR3 comprises 14 residues. Germline CDR1 SGHRS, CDR2 YFSETQ. Trimming stripped 3 bases from V and 0 bases from J, with 10 bases between. The CDR3 nucleotides read TGCGCCAGCAGCTGGGCTAGCGTCTCCTACGAGCAGTACTTC. This encodes CASSWASVSYEQYF. Together with reference TRBV5-1 and TRBJ2-7, the CDR3 gives the full variable domain: KAGVTQTPRYLIKTRGQQVTLSCSPISGHRSVSWYQQTPGQGLQFLFEYFSETQRNKGNFPGRFSGRQFSNSRSEMNVSTLELGDSALYLCASSWASVSYEQYFGPGTRLTVT.

This clone was counted a single time. The V gene is TRBV29-1, the J gene TRBJ2-7; 7 bases map to TRBD2. Germline loops: CDR1 SQVTM, CDR2 ANQGSEA. J gave up 3 bases and V 1 base, and 3 bases lay outside the gene matches. This CDR3 spans 13 amino acids. CDR3: CSVEGRTSYEQYF. As DNA, the CDR3 is TGCAGCGTTGAAGGTCGGACTAGCTACGAGCAGTACTTC.

A single count supports this clone. This chain connects TRBV5-6 to TRBJ2-7; 7 bases map to TRBD2. The CDR3 has 15 residues. The V gene's germline CDR1 is SGHDT and CDR2 YYEEEE. With V trimmed by 0 bases and J by 4 bases, 7 bases remained unmatched. The DNA of the CDR3 is TGTGCCAGCAGCTTGGGGCTAGCGGACGTGTACGAGCAGTACTTC. Translation: CASSLGLADVYEQYF.

The V and J genes are TRBV11-2 and TRBJ2-7; TRBD2 agrees at 7 bases. From germline, CDR1 is SGHAT and CDR2 FQNNGV. V shed 0 bases, J shed 2 bases, and the junction held 1 base outside the gene matches. This CDR3 contains 14 residues. In DNA form, the CDR3 reads TGTGCCAGCAGCTTAGACGGGGGGACCTACGAGCAGTACTTC. Translated, it gives CASSLDGGTYEQYF.

This clone is a singleton in its sample. This chain links TRBV5-4 with TRBJ1-2; TRBD1 aligns across 9 bases. With 5 bases clipped from V and 3 bases from J, the junction kept 11 bases outside the gene matches. Per the germline V gene, CDR1 is SGHNT and CDR2 is YYREEE (reference sequence). The CDR3 consists of 16 residues. CDR3 residues: CASRWDRDYSDYGYTF. The CDR3 DNA is TGTGCCAGCAGGTGGGACAGGGACTATTCGGACTATGGCTACACCTTC.

This chain joins TRBV18 and TRBJ1-2, with D uncertain. Per the germline V gene, CDR1 is KGHSH and CDR2 is LQKENI. V was trimmed by 0 bases and J by 8 bases, leaving 10 bases between them. This CDR3 comprises 13 residues. CDR3 sequence reads: CASSPPLQFGYTF. CDR3 sequence (DNA): TGTGCCAGCTCACCACCCCTACAGTTCGGCTACACCTTC.

The V gene is TRBV7-3, the J gene TRBJ1-1, with D hard to call. Trimming shortened V by 5 bases and J by 1 base, and 17 bases separated the two germline ends. Germline loops: CDR1 SGHTA, CDR2 FQGTGA. The CDR3 contains 16 residues. This chain's CDR3 is CASSPLPPQQNTEAFF. The CDR3 region has the DNA TGTGCCAGCAGCCCACTCCCTCCACAGCAGAACACTGAAGCTTTCTTT.

The chain employs TRBV3-1 (or the pseudogene TRBV3-2) and TRBJ1-1; D is perhaps TRBD1 (5 bases). CDR3 length: 13 amino acids. CDR1 and CDR2 from the germline V gene are LGHDT and YNNKEL (reference sequence). The germline V and J ends were trimmed by 4 bases and 7 bases, with 13 bases remaining between them. The chain's CDR3 is CASSPGLADEAFF. The CDR3 DNA is TGTGCCAGCAGCCCGGGACTAGCGGATGAAGCTTTCTTT.

V is TRBV2 and J is TRBJ1-4; D call uncertain. Trimming shortened V by 6 bases and J by 8 bases, and 13 bases separated the two germline ends. CDR3 size: 13 residues. In germline, CDR1 is SNHLY, CDR2 FYNNEI. CDR3 nucleotide sequence: TGTGCCAGCAGGGAGGGAAGTGGCGAAAAACTGTTTTTT. Translating it yields CASREGSGEKLFF.

This clone came up a few times. The chain uses TRBV2 and TRBJ1-2, with 12 bases aligning to TRBD1. This CDR3 spans 13 amino acids. Germline-derived CDR1 and CDR2 are SNHLY and FYNNEI. J gave up 7 bases and V 7 bases, and 4 bases lay outside the gene matches. CDR3 sequence reads: CASIGTGGPGYTF. DNA for the CDR3: TGTGCCAGCATCGGGACAGGGGGCCCTGGCTACACCTTC. Combining the CDR3 with reference TRBV2 and TRBJ1-2 gives the whole variable domain EPEVTQTPSHQVTQMGQEVILRCVPISNHLYFYWYRQILGQKVEFLVSFYNNEISEKSEIFDDQFSVERPDGSNFTLKIRSTKLEDSAMYFCASIGTGGPGYTFGSGTRLTVV.

The V gene is TRBV6-5, the J gene TRBJ2-7; TRBD1 matches at 9 bases. CDR1 is MNHEY and CDR2 is SVGAGI in the germline V gene. With V trimmed by 10 bases and J by 3 bases, 7 bases remained unmatched. This CDR3 has 13 residues. In nucleotides, the CDR3 is TGTGCCACCAGACGACAGGGGGACTACGAGCAGTACTTC. Its protein product is CATRRQGDYEQYF.

The chain is built from TRBV30 and TRBJ2-7; the match to TRBD2 covers 8 bases. CDR3 length equals 14 residues. J was trimmed by 5 bases and V by 3 bases; bases with no gene match: 9. From germline, CDR1 is GTSNPN and CDR2 SVGIG (reference sequence). In nucleotides, the CDR3 is TGTGCCTGGAGGTACTCGGGAGGGCCACACGAGCAGTACTTC. This gives the protein CAWRYSGGPHEQYF.

This rearrangement joins TRBV10-3 to TRBJ2-5, with D perhaps matching TRBD2 (6 bases). Germline CDR1 and CDR2: ENHRY and SYGVKD. V was shortened by 8 bases and J by 5 bases, with 18 bases between the two germline ends. The length of the CDR3 is 14 residues. The CDR3 region has the DNA TGTGCCATCGGGTCTGGGGAGGAGGAGGAGACCCAGTACTTC. Protein: CAIGSGEEEETQYF.

The V call is TRBV5-1, the J call TRBJ2-7; possible D gene TRBD2, 6 bases. Germline assignment: CDR1 SGHRS and CDR2 YFSETQ. This CDR3 has 14 residues. V was cut by 4 bases and J by 0 bases, with 11 bases left in between. The CDR3 bases are TGCGCCAGCAGCCCGGGGGTGAGCTCCTACGAGCAGTACTTC. The encoded protein is CASSPGVSSYEQYF.

This chain links TRBV13 with TRBJ2-6; unclear D gene. The CDR3 consists of 17 residues. CDR1 is PRHDT, CDR2 FYEKMQ, per germline (reference sequence). Deletions cut 5 bases from V and 3 bases from J, with 17 bases between. CDR3 in DNA: TGTGCCAGCAGCCCCTCCCAGGAATTCGGTGGGGCCAACGTCCTGACTTTC. Translation gives CASSPSQEFGGANVLTF.